The sequence of this TCR beta chain was determined in a study of technical replicates of blood from a handful of donors. Clones were sequenced by immunoSEQ multiplex PCR, and TCRdb holds only the in-frame ones, with some missing. The sample has about 100,000 clones, roughly 95% seen once; the top ten hold about 0.36%. The sequenced sample was T cells isolated from PBMCs. The clonotype comes from a human donor in good health.

The CDR3 spells CASSGVGGTNYGYTF. The CDR3 region has the DNA TGTGCCAGCAGTGGAGTCGGGGGTACTAACTATGGCTACACCTTC. V and J are TRBV25-1 and TRBJ1-2; possibly TRBD1 for D (5 bases). This CDR3 spans 15 amino acids. Trimming left V 4 bases short and J 0 bases short, with 12 bases between. Germline V gene lookup returns CDR1 MGHDK and CDR2 SYGVNS.